This TCR beta chain was sequenced in a study of T cell responses to AZD1222 COVID-19 vaccine. Study results and limitations: The study sampled repertoires only after the peak T cell response.

Using immunoSEQ multiplex PCR, the repertoire was profiled, and TCRdb retains in-frame clones only, with some absent. Of 100,000 to 120,000 clones in the sample, 88% were seen once. On this clone: Its specificity is unknown.

Unmatched junction bases numbered 3, after V lost 2 bases and J lost 7 bases. In germline, CDR1 is MNHEY, CDR2 SVGAGI. This CDR3 is 15 amino acids long. The clonotype comes from an adult in good health. The V and J genes are TRBV6-5 and TRBJ1-4; 11 positions match TRBD1. The sample here was peripheral blood, taken on day 0 of AZD1222 vaccination. As DNA, the CDR3 is TGTGCCAGCAGTTACGGGACAGGGGGGAGTGAAAAACTGTTTTTT. It specifies CASSYGTGGSEKLFF.